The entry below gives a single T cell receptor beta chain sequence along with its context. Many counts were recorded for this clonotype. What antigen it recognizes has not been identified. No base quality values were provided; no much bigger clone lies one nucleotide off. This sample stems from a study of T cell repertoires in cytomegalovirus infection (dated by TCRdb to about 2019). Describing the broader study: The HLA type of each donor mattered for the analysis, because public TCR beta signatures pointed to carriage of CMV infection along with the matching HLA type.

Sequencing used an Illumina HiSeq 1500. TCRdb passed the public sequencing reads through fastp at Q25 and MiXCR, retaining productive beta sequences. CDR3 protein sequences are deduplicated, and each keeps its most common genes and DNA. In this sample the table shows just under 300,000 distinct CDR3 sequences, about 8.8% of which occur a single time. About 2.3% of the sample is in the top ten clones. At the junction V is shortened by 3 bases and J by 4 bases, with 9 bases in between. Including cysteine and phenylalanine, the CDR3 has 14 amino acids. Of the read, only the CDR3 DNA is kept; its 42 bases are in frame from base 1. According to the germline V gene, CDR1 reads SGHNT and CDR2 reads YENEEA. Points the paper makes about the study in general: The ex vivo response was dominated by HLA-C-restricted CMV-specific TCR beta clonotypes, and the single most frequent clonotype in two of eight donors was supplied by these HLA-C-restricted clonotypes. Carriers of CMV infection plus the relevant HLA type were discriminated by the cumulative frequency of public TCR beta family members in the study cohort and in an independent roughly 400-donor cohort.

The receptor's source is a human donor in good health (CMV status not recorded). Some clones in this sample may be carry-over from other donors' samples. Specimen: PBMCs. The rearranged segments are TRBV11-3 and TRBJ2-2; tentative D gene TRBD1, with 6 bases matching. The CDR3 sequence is CASSFQGSTGELFF. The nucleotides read TGTGCCAGCAGCTTTCAGGGGAGCACCGGGGAGCTGTTTTTT.